A single sample is the source of the 24 T cell receptor beta chains below, sequenced in a study of beta chain features in type 1 diabetes. Since all of the isolated RNA was reverse transcribed, expressed TCRB transcripts were what got sequenced. Data came from immunoSEQ multiplex PCR; TCRdb stores just in-frame clones and leaves some out. This sample yields 100,000 to 150,000 clones, of which about 18% are seen a single time; 2.6% belongs to the top ten. The antigens for these receptors are not known. General observations from the study: All four CD4+ subsets from Type 1 diabetes patients carried moderately but significantly shorter TCRB CDR3s.

The source material was central memory CD4+ T cells from blood. The receptors were sampled from a man aged 18 to 30 with type 1 diabetes.

The rearrangement joins TRBV5-1 to TRBJ1-1; the match to TRBD1 covers 7 bases. CDR1 is SGHRS and CDR2 is YFSETQ in the germline V gene. V was clipped by 4 bases and J by 7 bases; unmatched bases: 7. The CDR3 extends over 13 amino acids. CDR3 sequence: CASSAMGQSEAFF. The CDR3 coding sequence is TGCGCCAGCAGCGCTATGGGACAGAGTGAAGCTTTCTTT.

Only a few counts were recorded for this clone. The chain combines TRBV10-3 with TRBJ2-7, with 8 bases fitting TRBD1. V lost 0 bases to trimming and J lost 8 bases; unmatched junction nucleotides: 3. The CDR3 spans 13 residues. Per germline, CDR1 ENHRY and CDR2 SYGVKD. The CDR3, as DNA: TGTGCCATCAGTGAGTCGGACAGGGCCCAGCAGTACTTC. Translated, it gives CAISESDRAQQYF.

This clone was counted only a few times. This chain links TRBV30 with TRBJ2-1, with TRBD1 identical over 9 bases. Trimming removed 4 bases from V and 8 bases from J; junction bases left unmatched: 9. Germline CDR1 is GTSNPN and CDR2 is SVGIG (reference sequence). The CDR3 totals 14 residues. The CDR3 reads CAWKRRTGVDEQFF. The CDR3 DNA reads TGTGCCTGGAAAAGGAGGACAGGGGTGGATGAGCAGTTCTTC.

V gene TRBV5-1 combines with J gene TRBJ2-1; the match to TRBD2 covers 8 bases. Germline V lookup: CDR1 SGHRS, CDR2 YFSETQ. There are 13 residues in the CDR3. The J segment lost 7 bases and the V segment lost 0 bases, leaving 0 bases of the junction unmatched. DNA of the CDR3: TGCGCCAGCAGCTTGGCGGGAGGGAATGAGCAGTTCTTC. Protein product: CASSLAGGNEQFF.

This clone was seen repeatedly, ten times or more. The chain couples TRBV7-2 to TRBJ2-1; no clear D. Trimming cost V 1 base and J 9 bases, with 13 bases left between them. The germline gives CDR1 SGHTA, CDR2 FQGNSA. The CDR3 covers 14 residues. CDR3 in amino acids: CASSLEVRTGEQFF. CDR3 nucleotide sequence: TGTGCCAGCAGCTTAGAAGTACGGACCGGTGAGCAGTTCTTC.

There are a few counts of this clone. J is TRBJ2-5 and V is TRBV5-4; D is unclear. V was pared by 2 bases and J by 5 bases, with 16 bases between. The length of the CDR3 is 15 residues. In germline, CDR1 is SGHNT, CDR2 YYREEE (reference sequence). The CDR3 is CASSLGLGDLETQYF. The CDR3 DNA reads TGTGCCAGCAGCTTAGGGCTGGGCGACCTCGAGACCCAGTACTTC.

This chain uses TRBV6-5 with TRBJ2-1; 7 bases map to TRBD1. The CDR3 runs to 13 residues. Germline CDR1 MNHEY, CDR2 SVGAGI. Losses at the gene ends were 6 bases for V and 10 bases for J; bases not matched to a gene: 9. The CDR3 sequence: CASSPGQAGEQFF. The CDR3, as DNA: TGTGCCAGCAGCCCTGGACAGGCCGGGGAGCAGTTCTTC.

This clone was detected a few times. The V and J genes are TRBV4-1 and TRBJ2-2; 7 bases agree with TRBD1. The V segment lost 1 base and the J segment 0 bases; nucleotides outside the gene matches: 5. The V gene's germline CDR1 is MGHRA and CDR2 YSYEKL. This CDR3 has 17 amino acids. The CDR3: CASSQAPGTANTGELFF. The CDR3, as DNA: TGCGCCAGCAGCCAAGCTCCCGGGACAGCGAACACCGGGGAGCTGTTTTTT.

The chain joins TRBV29-1 to TRBJ2-3; 8 nucleotides align to TRBD1. Germline assignment: CDR1 SQVTM and CDR2 ANQGSEA. This CDR3 has 15 residues. J was trimmed by 5 bases and V by 1 base; bases with no gene match: 8. The CDR3 loop reads CSVEGRTGSVDTQYF. Written as DNA, the CDR3 is TGCAGCGTTGAAGGGAGGACAGGGTCGGTAGATACGCAGTATTTT.

This clone showed up just a few times. The genes are TRBV4-3 and TRBJ1-4, with 7 bases fitting TRBD1. The CDR3 loop spans 18 amino acids. Germline CDR1 and CDR2: LGHNA and YSLEER. The V and J ends lost 5 bases and 0 bases, in that order; junction bases with no gene match: 12. CDR3 region: CASSYRLGQVATNEKLFF. DNA for the CDR3: TGCGCCAGCAGCTACCGATTAGGACAGGTTGCAACTAATGAAAAACTGTTTTTT.

This rearrangement joins TRBV28 to TRBJ2-7; 7 positions match TRBD2. The CDR3 is 11 residues long. Germline V gene data show CDR1 as MDHEN and CDR2 as SYDVKM. The ends lost 10 bases at V and 6 bases at J; junction bases unmatched: 6. Here the CDR3 reads CATTTGGEQYF. Written as DNA, the CDR3 is TGTGCCACAACGACGGGGGGCGAGCAGTACTTC.

Only a few counts were recorded for this clone. The chain recombines TRBV5-1 with TRBJ2-5, with 7 bases lining up with TRBD1. Per the germline V gene, CDR1 is SGHRS and CDR2 is YFSETQ. The CDR3 spans 12 residues. J lost 4 bases, V lost 5 bases, and 2 bases had no gene match. For the CDR3, the DNA is TGCGCCAGCAGGGCAGGGGGAGAGACCCAGTACTTC. Encoded protein: CASRAGGETQYF.

The chain uses TRBV7-3 and TRBJ2-3, with a tentative D call TRBD2 (5 bases). CDR1 is SGHTA, CDR2 FQGTGA, per germline. This CDR3 is built from 14 residues. The V end was cut by 4 bases, the J end by 1 base, with 9 bases between. CDR3 residues: CASSSGVGTDTQYF. DNA for the CDR3: TGTGCCAGCAGCTCCGGGGTAGGCACAGATACGCAGTATTTT.

The chain is built from TRBV29-1 and TRBJ2-5, with a weak D call TRBD2 (5 bases). From germline, CDR1 is SQVTM and CDR2 ANQGSEA. The germline V and J ends were trimmed by 4 bases and 11 bases, with 17 bases remaining between them. The CDR3 spans 12 residues. CDR3 protein: CSVGATTVEQYF. CDR3 bases: TGCAGCGTTGGTGCGACTACCGTTGAGCAGTACTTC.

A note on this clone: Additional DNA sequences in this sample encode the identical CDR3. This rearrangement joins TRBV18 to TRBJ2-7; D gene ambiguous. Germline CDR1 is KGHSH and CDR2 is LQKENI. CDR3 size: 12 residues. The V end was cut by 2 bases, the J end by 5 bases, with 7 bases between. In DNA, the CDR3 is TGTGCCAGCTCACCAGTCCGCGACGAGCAGTACTTC. This gives the protein CASSPVRDEQYF.

The chain links TRBV9 to TRBJ2-7; the D call may be TRBD1 or TRBD2 (6 bases each). The CDR3 sequence is 15 residues long. The V and J ends lost 0 bases and 4 bases respectively, with 14 bases between them. Germline loops: CDR1 SGDLS, CDR2 YYNGEE. Here the CDR3 reads CASSVATQGRYEQYF. The CDR3 DNA sequence: TGTGCCAGCAGCGTAGCTACCCAGGGGAGGTACGAGCAGTACTTC.

This clone was recorded a few times. The chain links TRBV29-1 to TRBJ2-7, with 7 bases aligning to TRBD2. The germline CDR1 and CDR2 sequences are SQVTM and ANQGSEA. The J segment lost 6 bases and the V segment lost 4 bases, leaving 9 bases of the junction unmatched. The CDR3 is made up of 13 amino acids. In DNA, the CDR3 is TGCAGCGTTGTTACGGGAGGCCTAGGCGAGCAGTACTTC. It specifies CSVVTGGLGEQYF.

This clone was detected many times. The V gene is TRBV10-3, the J gene TRBJ2-4, with TRBD1 identical over 9 bases. The CDR3 runs 12 residues. With V trimmed by 3 bases and J by 15 bases, 6 bases remained unmatched. CDR1 ENHRY and CDR2 SYGVKD come from the germline V gene. CDR3 amino acids: CAISDRTGDRYF. The DNA for the CDR3 is TGTGCCATCAGTGACCGGACAGGGGATCGGTACTTC.

This clone was detected only a few times. This chain connects TRBV11-1 to TRBJ2-3; D unresolved. Trimming removed 1 base at V and 2 bases at J, with 4 bases between. This CDR3 spans 13 amino acids. The germline gives CDR1 SGHAT, CDR2 FQDESV (reference sequence). DNA for the CDR3: TGTGCCAGCAGCTTAGATCACACAGATACGCAGTATTTT. Residues: CASSLDHTDTQYF.

This clone was detected ten times or more. V gene TRBV18 combines with J gene TRBJ2-3; perhaps TRBD1 as D (5 bases). V dropped 0 bases and J dropped 3 bases, with 10 bases sitting between them. The germline V gene encodes CDR1 KGHSH and CDR2 LQKENI. CDR3 length: 15 residues. As DNA, the CDR3 is TGTGCCAGCTCACCACCAGTAAGGGGAACAGATACGCAGTATTTT. Translated: CASSPPVRGTDTQYF.

The genes are TRBV2 and TRBJ1-1, with 8 bases fitting TRBD1. The CDR3 sequence is 13 residues long. The germline CDR1 and CDR2 sequences are SNHLY and FYNNEI. Losses at the gene ends were 9 bases for V and 1 base for J; bases not matched to a gene: 4. The CDR3 coding sequence is TGTGCCAGGAGAGGGACAGGGAACACTGAAGCTTTCTTT. Translation: CARRGTGNTEAFF.

This clone has just a few counts. The chain combines TRBV30 with TRBJ2-1, with D hard to call. The CDR3 spans 13 residues. Germline V gene lookup returns CDR1 GTSNPN and CDR2 SVGIG (reference sequence). V was pared by 0 bases and J by 2 bases, with 5 bases between. The DNA for the CDR3 is TGTGCCTGGAGTGTACCCACCTACAATGAGCAGTTCTTC. Its protein is CAWSVPTYNEQFF. Full variable domain (outside the CDR3, taken from reference TRBV30 and TRBJ2-1): SQTIHQWPATLVQPVGSPLSLECTVEGTSNPNLYWYRQAAGRGLQLLFYSVGIGQISSEVPQNLSASRPQDRQFILSSKKLLLSDSGFYLCAWSVPTYNEQFFGPGTRLTVL.

CDR3 residues: CASSEAAGGYSNQPQHF. Here the CDR3 DNA reads TGTGCCAGCAGTGAAGCGGCTGGGGGCTATAGCAATCAGCCCCAGCATTTT. This sequence joins TRBV6-1 and TRBJ1-5; weak D call: TRBD1 (6 bases). Germline CDR1 is MNHNS and CDR2 is SASEGT. CDR3 length equals 17 residues. V lost 0 bases and J lost 0, with 12 bases in between.

This clone has more than one count but fewer than ten. This chain links TRBV7-2 with TRBJ2-3; D is ambiguous. From germline, CDR1 is SGHTA and CDR2 FQGNSA. The V and J ends lost 4 bases and 4 bases respectively, with 9 bases between them. The CDR3 length is 13 residues. The CDR3, as DNA: TGTGCCAGCAGCTATATTGATGCAGATACGCAGTATTTT. Protein: CASSYIDADTQYF.